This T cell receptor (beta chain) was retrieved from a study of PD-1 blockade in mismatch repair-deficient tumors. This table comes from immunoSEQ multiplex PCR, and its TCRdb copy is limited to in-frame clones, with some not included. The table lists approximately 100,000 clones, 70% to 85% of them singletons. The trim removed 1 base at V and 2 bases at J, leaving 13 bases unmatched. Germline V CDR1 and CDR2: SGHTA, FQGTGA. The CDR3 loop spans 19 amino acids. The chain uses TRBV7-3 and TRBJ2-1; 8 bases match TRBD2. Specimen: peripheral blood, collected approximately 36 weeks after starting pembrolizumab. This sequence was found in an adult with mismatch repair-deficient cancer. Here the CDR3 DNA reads TGTGCCAGCAGCTTAATGGCGGGAGGCGCCGTCGCGACCTACAATGAGCAGTTCTTC. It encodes CASSLMAGGAVATYNEQFF.